This T cell receptor beta chain appears in the sequencing data of a study of shared clonotypes between healthy human individuals. Study-wide context: A few men and a couple of women, aged 18 to 49, were donors. Whole-study results and caveats: Generation of non-shared clonotypes was less probable than generation of clonotypes shared by all four donors.

Method: immunoSEQ multiplex PCR; TCRdb's copy keeps in-frame clones and lacks some. The sample lists around 2,000,000 clones, about 95% occurring once. To note about this clone: No antigen is known for it.

Germline lookup yields CDR1 SQVTM and CDR2 ANQGSEA. CDR3 length: 14 amino acids. Trimming removed 6 bases at V and 6 bases at J, with 21 bases between. The naive CD8 fraction comprised CD45RO-negative cells positively selected for CCR7 and excluded terminally differentiated effector memory CD45RA+ cells. This sequence was found in a young man in good health. The chain is built from TRBV29-1 and TRBJ2-7; D gene uncertain. The sample comprised naive CD8+ T cells sorted from blood. The CDR3: CSVALKSPSGEQYF. CDR3 nucleotides: TGCAGCGTGGCCCTGAAGAGCCCGTCGGGCGAGCAGTACTTC.